The 29 T cell receptor beta chains given below trace back to one sample, sequenced in a study of immune characteristics of hereditary and idiopathic chronic pancreatitis. Patients having total pancreatectomy with islet autotransplantation provided the chronic pancreatitis pancreas tissue. Profiled with immunoSEQ multiplex PCR; TCRdb holds only in-frame clones, not every one. Of some 1,800 clones in the sample, roughly 68% are singletons; the top ten hold around half. Sequencing was performed on pancreas tissue with hereditary chronic pancreatitis. The receptors were gathered from a human donor with chronic pancreatitis.

The rearrangement joins TRBV21-1 to TRBJ2-5. TRBV21-1 is designated a pseudogene. The CDR3 spans 13 residues. The CDR3 region has the DNA TGTGCCAGCAGCAAAGGACACCAAGAGACCCAGTACTTC. It encodes CASSKGHQETQYF.

This rearrangement joins TRBV29-1 to TRBJ1-4; no clear D. Germline CDR1 reads SQVTM; CDR2 reads ANQGSEA. V shed 6 bases and J shed 8 bases, with 16 bases lying between them. This CDR3 has 13 residues. In nucleotides, the CDR3 is TGCAGCGTGAGGACTCCCCGGGGAGAAAAACTGTTTTTT. Its translation: CSVRTPRGEKLFF.

The gene calls are TRBV6-5 and TRBJ2-1, with TRBD2 matching over 7 bases. With 6 bases clipped from V and 4 bases from J, the junction kept 9 bases outside the gene matches. Germline V gene sequence: CDR1 MNHEY, CDR2 SVGAGI. The CDR3 has 15 residues. DNA of the CDR3: TGTGCCAGCAGGGGGCGGGGGAATTTGTACAATGAGCAGTTCTTC. Encoded protein: CASRGRGNLYNEQFF.

J is TRBJ2-1 and V is TRBV20-1; D gene ambiguous. Trimming removed 3 bases from V and 0 bases from J, with 15 bases in between. Germline V lookup: CDR1 DFQATT, CDR2 SNEGSKA (reference sequence). This CDR3 is built from 16 residues. The CDR3 sequence is CSASTRSRSSYNEQFF. The CDR3 nucleotides are TGCAGTGCTAGTACCCGGAGCAGAAGCTCCTACAATGAGCAGTTCTTC.

In regard to this clone: Additional DNA sequences in this sample encode the identical CDR3. The rearrangement joins TRBV29-1 to TRBJ2-3; TRBD2 agrees at 9 bases. The CDR3 consists of 14 residues. V lost 3 bases and J lost 4; bases outside the gene matches: 5. Looked up from germline, CDR1 is SQVTM and CDR2 is ANQGSEA. CDR3 amino acids: CSVEGGRGADTQYF. The CDR3 coding sequence is TGCAGCGTTGAGGGCGGGAGGGGTGCAGATACGCAGTATTTT.

V gene TRBV10-3 combines with J gene TRBJ1-1; D gene ambiguous. The length of the CDR3 is 11 residues. CDR1 ENHRY and CDR2 SYGVKD come from the germline V gene. V dropped 10 bases and J dropped 0 bases, with 6 bases sitting between them. The CDR3 here is CASKMNTEAFF. CDR3 nucleotide sequence: TGTGCCAGCAAAATGAACACTGAAGCTTTCTTT.

This sequence joins TRBV5-1 and TRBJ2-1, with 9 positions matching TRBD1. Germline trimming cut 4 bases from V and 4 bases from J; bases unmatched to any gene: 9. The germline V gene encodes CDR1 SGHRS and CDR2 YFSETQ. This CDR3 is 16 amino acids long. In DNA, the CDR3 is TGCGCCAGCAGCCCGGGGATGGACAGGGGATACAATGAGCAGTTCTTC. Its translation: CASSPGMDRGYNEQFF.

The V call is TRBV7-9, the J call TRBJ2-7; perhaps TRBD1 as D (7 bases). The germline CDR1 and CDR2 sequences are SEHNR and FQNEAQ (reference sequence). Trimming removed 1 base at V and 0 bases at J, with 16 bases between. The CDR3 covers 17 residues. The DNA of the CDR3 is TGTGCCAGCAGCTTAGAGGGGGGACAGCCCAACTCCTACGAGCAGTACTTC. Translation: CASSLEGGQPNSYEQYF.

The count of this clone is one. This rearrangement joins TRBV10-3 to TRBJ2-1; possibly TRBD1 or TRBD2 for D (5 bases each). CDR3 length equals 14 residues. Between the trimmed V and J ends, which lost 5 bases and 8 bases, there was a span of 16 bases. The germline CDR1 and CDR2 sequences are ENHRY and SYGVKD. The chain's CDR3 is CAISPLEGRHEQFF. Here the CDR3 DNA reads TGTGCCATCAGTCCGCTAGAGGGACGTCATGAGCAGTTCTTC.

The rearrangement links TRBV11-1 to TRBJ1-4; TRBD1 might be the D (5 bases). The CDR3 covers 14 residues. Germline CDR1 is SGHAT and CDR2 is FQDESV (reference sequence). V gave up 5 bases and J gave up 8 bases, with 15 bases separating them. CDR3 coding DNA: TGTGCCAGCAGCAAGGGGAACGGCAGAGAAAAACTGTTTTTT. Its translation is CASSKGNGREKLFF. Combining the CDR3 with reference TRBV11-1 and TRBJ1-4 gives the whole variable domain EAEVAQSPRYKITEKSQAVAFWCDPISGHATLYWYRQILGQGPELLVQFQDESVVDDSQLPKDRFSAERLKGVDSTLKIQPAELGDSAMYLCASSKGNGREKLFFGSGTQLSVL.

The chain combines TRBV14 with TRBJ2-7, with D perhaps TRBD2 (5 bases). CDR3 length: 16 amino acids. The germline CDR1 and CDR2 sequences are SGHDN and FVKESK. The V end was cut by 2 bases, the J end by 6 bases, with 20 bases between. Here the CDR3 DNA reads TGTGCCAGCAGCCAACTAGGTGGCAGCCTTCGGGGCGAGCAGTACTTC. Translated, it gives CASSQLGGSLRGEQYF. Full variable domain (outside the CDR3, taken from reference TRBV14 and TRBJ2-7): EAGVTQFPSHSVIEKGQTVTLRCDPISGHDNLYWYRRVMGKEIKFLLHFVKESKQDESGMPNNRFLAERTGGTYSTLKVQPAELEDSGVYFCASSQLGGSLRGEQYFGPGTRLTVT.

The chain couples TRBV27 to TRBJ2-5; 7 positions match TRBD2. This CDR3 contains 14 residues. The germline V gene encodes CDR1 MNHEY and CDR2 SMNVEV (reference sequence). J was trimmed by 4 bases and V by 4 bases; bases with no gene match: 6. CDR3 protein: CASSSAGVLETQYF. In DNA, the CDR3 is TGTGCCAGCAGTTCCGCGGGAGTGCTAGAGACCCAGTACTTC.

This clone was seen more than once but under ten times. The chain combines TRBV10-3 with TRBJ2-1; 8 nucleotides agree with TRBD1. The germline V gene encodes CDR1 ENHRY and CDR2 SYGVKD. The V gene end was trimmed by 0 bases and the J gene end by 6 bases; junction bases not matched to a gene: 1. The CDR3 contains 14 residues. This CDR3 reads CAISESTGGNEQFF. In DNA, the CDR3 is TGTGCCATCAGTGAGTCTACAGGGGGCAATGAGCAGTTCTTC.

The chain carries TRBV2 and TRBJ1-6; TRBD1 is a possible D gene (5 bases). This CDR3 has 16 amino acids. Trimming took 4 bases from V and 7 from J, leaving 17 bases between them. The germline V gene encodes CDR1 SNHLY and CDR2 FYNNEI. CDR3 loop: CASSAAGGGVNSPLHF. The CDR3 DNA reads as TGTGCCAGCAGTGCCGCTGGTGGGGGAGTAAATTCACCCCTCCACTTT. Full variable domain (rest looked up from reference TRBV2 and TRBJ1-6): EPEVTQTPSHQVTQMGQEVILRCVPISNHLYFYWYRQILGQKVEFLVSFYNNEISEKSEIFDDQFSVERPDGSNFTLKIRSTKLEDSAMYFCASSAAGGGVNSPLHFGNGTRLTVT.

CDR3 region: CASSESGQGASPLHF. For the CDR3, the DNA is TGTGCCAGCAGTGAATCGGGGCAGGGGGCCTCTCCCCTCCACTTT. V and J are TRBV6-1 and TRBJ1-6, with 8 positions matching TRBD1. The ends lost 2 bases at V and 13 bases at J; junction bases unmatched: 10. This CDR3 has 15 residues. Germline CDR1 is MNHNS and CDR2 is SASEGT.

The chain combines TRBV18 with TRBJ2-5; D possibly corresponds to TRBD1 (6 bases). Per the germline V gene, CDR1 is KGHSH and CDR2 is LQKENI. With 6 bases removed from V and 4 bases from J, the gap between germline ends came to 12 bases. CDR3 length equals 13 residues. CDR3 DNA sequence: TGTGCCAGCTCGCAACTCAGGGGAGAGACCCAGTACTTC. It codes for CASSQLRGETQYF.

On this clone: Other DNA sequences in the same sample also yield this CDR3. The chain combines TRBV29-1 with TRBJ2-3; 9 bases align to TRBD2. Trimming took 3 bases from V and 3 from J; bases not matched to a gene: 4. The CDR3 covers 14 residues. CDR1 SQVTM and CDR2 ANQGSEA come from the germline V gene. The CDR3 here is CSVDSLAGTDTQYF. CDR3 bases: TGCAGCGTTGATTCTCTAGCGGGAACAGATACGCAGTATTTT.

The J gene is TRBJ2-7, the V gene TRBV20-1; unclear D gene. Trimming stripped 6 bases from V and 6 bases from J, with 12 bases between. CDR3 length: 11 residues. Germline lookup yields CDR1 DFQATT and CDR2 SNEGSKA (reference sequence). CDR3 in amino acids: CSAGTRFEQYF. In nucleotides, the CDR3 is TGCAGTGCCGGTACTCGGTTCGAGCAGTACTTC.

This chain links TRBV12-5 with TRBJ2-5; D may correspond to TRBD1 or TRBD2 (7 bases each). Germline loops: CDR1 LGHNT, CDR2 FRNRAP. The CDR3 has 14 residues. The ends were cut back, 7 bases at V and 4 bases at J, with 16 bases in the middle. The CDR3 region has the DNA TGTGCTAGTGCCCCGGGGAGGGGGCCAGAGACCCAGTACTTC. Translating it yields CASAPGRGPETQYF.

This chain joins TRBV28 and TRBJ2-2; 8 bases line up with TRBD2. The CDR3 runs to 15 residues. V gave up 5 bases and J gave up 6 bases; unmatched junction bases: 8. The V gene's germline CDR1 is MDHEN and CDR2 SYDVKM. The CDR3 nucleotides read TGTGCCAGCAGTGGAGCGGGAGTAGTGTCCGGGGAGCTGTTTTTT. Its protein product is CASSGAGVVSGELFF.

The chain couples TRBV28 to TRBJ1-4; 10 nucleotides line up with TRBD1. The CDR3 contains 19 residues. With V trimmed by 4 bases and J by 8 bases, 19 bases remained unmatched. Germline-derived CDR1 and CDR2 are MDHEN and SYDVKM. The CDR3 spells CASSSKLDRGLVGREKLFF. Here the CDR3 DNA reads TGTGCCAGCAGTTCGAAACTAGACAGGGGGCTGGTTGGGAGAGAAAAACTGTTTTTT.

In this sample, this clone turned up a few times. The rearrangement links TRBV4-3 to TRBJ2-1, with D possibly TRBD2 on 5 matching bases. Looked up from germline, CDR1 is LGHNA and CDR2 is YSLEER. The V end lost 0 bases, the J end lost 2 bases, and 14 bases lay between the germline ends. The CDR3 extends over 17 amino acids. The CDR3 nucleotides are TGCGCCAGCAGCCAAGAAATTCGGGGATCCACCTACAATGAGCAGTTCTTC. Translated: CASSQEIRGSTYNEQFF.

This clone was seen more than once but under ten times. The rearrangement uses TRBV18 and TRBJ2-5, with D maybe TRBD1 (5 bases). CDR1 is KGHSH and CDR2 is LQKENI in the germline V gene. V was clipped by 5 bases and J by 1 base, with 8 bases between them. The CDR3 runs to 13 residues. Written as DNA, the CDR3 is TGTGCCAGCTCATCGACAGCCCAAGAGACCCAGTACTTC. This encodes CASSSTAQETQYF.

This clone was detected only a few times. CDR3: CASSVDRAREQYF. For the CDR3, the DNA is TGTGCCAGTAGTGTGGACAGGGCACGGGAGCAGTACTTC. The chain carries TRBV19 and TRBJ2-7, with 8 positions matching TRBD1. The CDR3 contains 13 residues. Unmatched junction bases numbered 7, after V lost 5 bases and J lost 7 bases. Germline V gene data show CDR1 as LNHDA and CDR2 as SQIVND (reference sequence).

This rearrangement joins TRBV29-1 to TRBJ2-2, with D possibly matching TRBD1 (6 bases). CDR1 SQVTM and CDR2 ANQGSEA come from the germline V gene. V lost 7 bases to trimming and J lost 4 bases, with 16 bases between them. The CDR3 has 14 amino acids. The CDR3 DNA is TGCAGCGCCCGGGTGGGGGCAGTCACCGGGGAGCTGTTTTTT. As protein: CSARVGAVTGELFF.

This chain's CDR3 is CASSQDLAGGPDTQYF. CDR3 sequence (DNA): TGCGCCAGCAGCCAAGATCTAGCGGGAGGGCCAGATACGCAGTATTTT. This sequence joins TRBV4-3 and TRBJ2-3, with TRBD2 identical over 12 bases. Germline V CDR1 and CDR2: LGHNA, YSLEER. Unmatched junction bases numbered 2, after V lost 0 bases and J lost 4 bases. This CDR3 contains 16 residues.

The chain joins TRBV6-4 to TRBJ2-1, with 12 positions matching TRBD2. In germline, CDR1 is MRHNA, CDR2 SNTAGT. The CDR3 covers 14 residues. The V gene end was trimmed by 4 bases and the J gene end by 7 bases; junction bases not matched to a gene: 2. DNA for the CDR3: TGTGCCAGCAGTGGACTAGCGGGAGCTAATGAGCAGTTCTTC. It specifies CASSGLAGANEQFF.

The chain links TRBV24-1 to TRBJ2-1, with 9 bases lining up with TRBD2. Unmatched junction bases numbered 16, after V lost 8 bases and J lost 9 bases. The length of the CDR3 is 16 residues. CDR1 KGHDR and CDR2 SFDVKD come from the germline V gene. This CDR3 is CATKSRGGGGEGEQFF. CDR3 nucleotide sequence: TGTGCCACCAAGTCCCGGGGTGGCGGGGGGGAGGGTGAGCAGTTCTTC.

DNA of the CDR3: TGTGCCACCAGTGGTAGCGGGAGTGCCTACAATGAGCAGTTCTTC. The encoded protein is CATSGSGSAYNEQFF. The chain links TRBV24-1 to TRBJ2-1; 9 positions agree with TRBD2. In germline, CDR1 is KGHDR, CDR2 SFDVKD. Germline trimming cut 5 bases from V and 2 bases from J; bases unmatched to any gene: 3. The CDR3 totals 15 residues.